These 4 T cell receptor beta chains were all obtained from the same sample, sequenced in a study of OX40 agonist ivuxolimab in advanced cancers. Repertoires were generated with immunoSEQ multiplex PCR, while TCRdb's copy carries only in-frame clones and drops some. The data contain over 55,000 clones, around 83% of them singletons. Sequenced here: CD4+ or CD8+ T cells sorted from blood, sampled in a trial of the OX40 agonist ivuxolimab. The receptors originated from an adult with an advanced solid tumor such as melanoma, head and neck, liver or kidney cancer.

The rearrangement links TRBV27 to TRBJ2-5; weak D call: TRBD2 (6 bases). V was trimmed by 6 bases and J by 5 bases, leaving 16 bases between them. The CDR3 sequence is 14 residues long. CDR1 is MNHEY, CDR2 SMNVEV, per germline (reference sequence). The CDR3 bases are TGTGCCAGCAGCCGGATCCGAGGAGGGGAGACCCAGTACTTC. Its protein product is CASSRIRGGETQYF.

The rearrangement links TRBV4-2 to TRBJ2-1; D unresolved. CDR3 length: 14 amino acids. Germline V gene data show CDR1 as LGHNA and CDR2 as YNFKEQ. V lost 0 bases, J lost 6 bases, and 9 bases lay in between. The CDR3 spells CASSQEARGNEQFF. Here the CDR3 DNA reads TGTGCCAGCAGCCAAGAAGCCCGAGGCAATGAGCAGTTCTTC.

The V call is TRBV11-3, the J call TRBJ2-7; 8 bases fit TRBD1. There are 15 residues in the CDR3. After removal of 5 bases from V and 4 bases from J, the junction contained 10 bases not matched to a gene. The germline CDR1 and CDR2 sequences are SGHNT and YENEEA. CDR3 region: CASSPPGDRGYEQYF. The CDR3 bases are TGTGCCAGCAGCCCTCCCGGAGACAGGGGTTACGAGCAGTACTTC. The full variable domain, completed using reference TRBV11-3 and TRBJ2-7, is EAGVVQSPRYKIIEKKQPVAFWCNPISGHNTLYWYLQNLGQGPELLIRYENEEAVDDSQLPKDRFSAERLKGVDSTLKIQPAELGDSAVYLCASSPPGDRGYEQYFGPGTRLTVT.

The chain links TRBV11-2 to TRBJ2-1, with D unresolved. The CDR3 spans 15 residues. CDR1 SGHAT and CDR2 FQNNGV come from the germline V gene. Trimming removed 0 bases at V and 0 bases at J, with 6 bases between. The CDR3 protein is CASSLDRSSYNEQFF. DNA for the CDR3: TGTGCCAGCAGCTTAGATCGAAGCTCCTACAATGAGCAGTTCTTC. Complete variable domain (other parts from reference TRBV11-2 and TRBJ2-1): EAGVAQSPRYKIIEKRQSVAFWCNPISGHATLYWYQQILGQGPKLLIQFQNNGVVDDSQLPKDRFSAERLKGVDSTLKIQPAKLEDSAVYLCASSLDRSSYNEQFFGPGTRLTVL.